The entry below gives a single T cell receptor (beta chain) sequence along with its context. Its target antigen remains unknown. Nothing much larger sits one base from this clone, and base qualities are not available. V was cut back by 2 bases and J by 4 bases, leaving a gap of 15 bases between them. CDR1 is given as SGDLS and CDR2 as YYNGEE, both from the germline V gene. The CDR3 holds 15 amino acids from the cysteine to the phenylalanine. The kept DNA is CDR3 alone, 45 bases in frame from the first base. The sample belongs to a study of blood T cell repertoires in COVID-19 (dated by TCRdb to 2020 to 2022). Concerning the study at large: Samples from collaborators originated in the United States, Italy and Spain and spanned both the acute and convalescent phases of COVID-19. HLA class I and class II types, where available, came from metadata supplied by the sample provider rather than from assay-based typing. The prospective study material was composed of cDNA or gDNA derived from T cells, B-cell-depleted T cells, or PBMCs. Samples were obtained from the ongoing ImmuneRACE study (first 160 participants) and from 1,200 or so subjects provided by 6 global collaborators. Deeply sampled blood TCRbeta repertoires from subjects exposed to, actively infected with, or recovered from COVID-19 were included in the dataset. Sample metadata almost always included a de-identified subject ID, COVID-19 status, age in years and sex. The repertoires were released in a freely available public database intended as a resource for research on the immune response to SARS-CoV-2. Broader findings and caveats from the paper: How much clinical and demographic metadata was included differed by source and by participant, and the metadata was provided uncurated.

The immunoSEQ Assay, a bias-controlled multiplex PCR, was used to amplify TCRbeta CDR3 regions from genomic DNA. Concerning the study's data processing: The number of nucleated cells in each sample was estimated from the amplification of reference gene primers within the assay. Sequence reads were collapsed and filtered to measure the absolute abundance of every unique TCRbeta CDR3 rearrangement. For each sample, productive Simpson clonality was calculated as the square root of Simpson's diversity index over productive rearrangements. TCRdb mirrors the immuneACCESS table, restricted to in-frame sequences. Some clones are absent from its copies; in checked studies, under half trace to an unresolved V gene, and the reason for the others is unknown. V and J calls and clone size follow that table, whereas D and trimming were derived from the DNA. In this sample the table shows 130,000 or so clones, approximately 85% of which occur a single time. The leading ten clones occupy over 10% of the sample.

Collaborating institutions collected whole blood in K2EDTA tubes following their own protocols. For TCRbeta analysis, collaborators shipped samples as frozen whole blood, isolated PBMCs, or DNA extracted from either of those sample types. This clonotype was sampled from a human donor in a cohort sampled during active COVID-19. Sample: peripheral blood. This receptor chain uses TRBV9 and TRBJ2-5; the D gene is possibly TRBD2, with 7 bases matching. The CDR3 protein is CASSVLAGAGETQYF. The DNA reads as follows: TGTGCCAGCAGCGTTTTGGCGGGGGCAGGAGAGACCCAGTACTTC.